This passage covers 30 T cell receptor beta chains from one sample sequenced in a study of T cell responses to AZD1222 COVID-19 vaccine (dated by TCRdb to the early 2020s). Library method: the immunoSEQ multiplex PCR assay. TCRdb obtained this table from immuneACCESS and retained in-frame rearrangements with V and J assigned. These tables miss some clones; where compared with another copy, unresolved V genes account for less than half of the shortfall, and the remainder is unexplained. This sample holds 110,000 to 150,000 clones; around 92% were observed only once. The top ten constitute more than 3% of the sample. This sample's time point label indicates: about 28 days (+/-7) after the second vaccine dose. Sequences were derived from peripheral blood, sampled 28 days after the second AZD1222 dose. These TCRs come from an adult who received the AZD1222 COVID-19 vaccine.

The J gene is TRBJ1-4, the V gene TRBV7-9, with D unclear. The CDR3 sequence is 15 residues long. From germline, CDR1 is SEHNR and CDR2 FQNEAQ (reference sequence). Between the trimmed V and J ends, which lost 1 base and 0 bases, there was a span of 6 bases. The CDR3: CASSLVPATNEKLFF. Written as DNA, the CDR3 is TGTGCCAGCAGCTTAGTACCAGCAACTAATGAAAAACTGTTTTTT.

The table lists this clone with a count of one. This chain joins TRBV30 and TRBJ1-5; D possibly corresponds to TRBD1 (6 bases). Germline-derived CDR1 and CDR2 are GTSNPN and SVGIG (reference sequence). V was pared by 2 bases and J by 7 bases, with 12 bases between. The CDR3 is made up of 13 amino acids. CDR3 bases: TGTGCCTGGAGTAGGGGGTCTATGCAGCCCCAGCATTTT. This encodes CAWSRGSMQPQHF. The full variable domain, its missing parts supplied by reference TRBV30 and TRBJ1-5, is SQTIHQWPATLVQPVGSPLSLECTVEGTSNPNLYWYRQAAGRGLQLLFYSVGIGQISSEVPQNLSASRPQDRQFILSSKKLLLSDSGFYLCAWSRGSMQPQHFGDGTRLSIL.

This chain links TRBV9 with TRBJ2-7; unclear D gene. The CDR3 runs 14 residues. V was pared by 2 bases and J by 1 base, with 10 bases between. Germline V gene sequence: CDR1 SGDLS, CDR2 YYNGEE. DNA of the CDR3: TGTGCCAGCAGCGTGTCACAGCTGTCCTACGAGCAGTACTTC. The encoded protein is CASSVSQLSYEQYF.

The chain joins TRBV19 to TRBJ1-3; D is ambiguous. This CDR3 has 14 residues. Per the germline V gene, CDR1 is LNHDA and CDR2 is SQIVND (reference sequence). Trimming shortened V by 1 base and J by 2 bases, and 6 bases separated the two germline ends. CDR3 sequence reads: CASSIGGAGNTIYF. The CDR3 bases are TGTGCCAGTAGTATAGGGGGAGCTGGAAACACCATATATTTT.

The CDR3 DNA reads TGTGCCAGCACCGGCGGGAGAACGTACGAGCAGTACTTC. It encodes CASTGGRTYEQYF. The chain is built from TRBV7-9 and TRBJ2-7; 7 nucleotides agree with TRBD2. The V gene end was trimmed by 7 bases and the J gene end by 4 bases; junction bases not matched to a gene: 7. This CDR3 region has 13 residues. CDR1 is SEHNR and CDR2 is FQNEAQ in the germline V gene (reference sequence).

The chain employs TRBV12-5 and TRBJ1-1, with a weak D call TRBD1 (5 bases). Trimming cost V 0 bases and J 12 bases, with 11 bases left between them. Germline V lookup: CDR1 LGHNT, CDR2 FRNRAP. The CDR3 is 12 residues long. In nucleotides, the CDR3 is TGTGCTAGTGGTTTGGTCCCAGGGAGGACTTTCTTT. Translated, it gives CASGLVPGRTFF.

This chain links TRBV21-1 with TRBJ1-5; TRBD1, the D gene given by the table, was not confirmed from the DNA. TRBV21-1 has pseudogene status. The CDR3 length is 12 residues. The CDR3 sequence: CASSGSGRPQHF. The CDR3 nucleotides are TGTGCCAGCAGTGGTTCAGGGCGGCCCCAGCATTTT.

The chain employs TRBV27 and TRBJ2-5; 7 bases match TRBD2. The CDR3 has 14 residues. The germline CDR1 and CDR2 sequences are MNHEY and SMNVEV (reference sequence). V gave up 4 bases and J gave up 5 bases; unmatched junction bases: 7. The CDR3: CASSSSTSRETQYF. CDR3 in DNA: TGTGCCAGCAGTTCCTCGACTAGCCGTGAGACCCAGTACTTC.

This chain uses TRBV5-4 with TRBJ2-1, with 12 bases fitting TRBD2. Trimming at V came to 0 bases and at J to 6 bases, leaving 4 bases not matched to a gene. This CDR3 contains 16 residues. The germline gives CDR1 SGHNT, CDR2 YYREEE (reference sequence). The CDR3 DNA reads TGTGCCAGCAGCTTGGCTGGACTAGCGGGGATCAATGAGCAGTTCTTC. Protein product: CASSLAGLAGINEQFF.

The V gene is TRBV12-5, the J gene TRBJ1-1, with 9 bases that match TRBD1. CDR1 is LGHNT, CDR2 FRNRAP, per germline. V gave up 9 bases and J gave up 8 bases; unmatched junction bases: 16. The CDR3 sequence is 15 residues long. The CDR3 DNA is TGTGCTAGCCAAGGGACAGGGATTAATGTAATGGAAGCTTTCTTT. Its protein is CASQGTGINVMEAFF. Full variable domain (missing parts from reference TRBV12-5 and TRBJ1-1): DARVTQTPRHKVTEMGQEVTMRCQPILGHNTVFWYRQTMMQGLELLAYFRNRAPLDDSGMPKDRFSAEMPDATLATLKIQPSEPRDSAVYFCASQGTGINVMEAFFGQGTRLTVV.

This chain connects TRBV7-2 to TRBJ1-2; 9 nucleotides line up with TRBD1. The CDR3 is made up of 14 amino acids. The germline CDR1 and CDR2 sequences are SGHTA and FQGNSA. V lost 4 bases to trimming and J lost 10 bases; unmatched junction nucleotides: 10. CDR3 nucleotide sequence: TGTGCCAGCAGCTACGATGCCGGGACAGGGTCCTACACCTTC. It yields the protein CASSYDAGTGSYTF.

The J gene is TRBJ1-2, the V gene TRBV7-9; possible D gene TRBD1, 6 bases. Germline V CDR1 and CDR2: SEHNR, FQNEAQ (reference sequence). V was clipped by 5 bases and J by 2 bases, with 18 bases between them. The CDR3 contains 16 residues. The CDR3 region has the DNA TGTGCCAGCAGCCCCCTCCCCGGACAGCCAAACTATGGCTACACCTTC. It translates to CASSPLPGQPNYGYTF.

The chain couples TRBV5-4 to TRBJ2-5; TRBD1 agrees at 9 bases. V lost 3 bases, J lost 4 bases, and 7 bases stayed unmatched. This CDR3 comprises 15 residues. The germline V gene encodes CDR1 SGHNT and CDR2 YYREEE (reference sequence). CDR3 region: CASSSPGQGRETQYF. The CDR3, as DNA: TGTGCCAGCAGCTCACCGGGACAGGGTCGAGAGACCCAGTACTTC.

The rearrangement links TRBV10-3 to TRBJ2-7, with D perhaps matching TRBD2 (5 bases). Germline-derived CDR1 and CDR2 are ENHRY and SYGVKD. This CDR3 has 13 residues. The ends were cut back, 4 bases at V and 3 bases at J, with 10 bases in the middle. The CDR3 sequence: CAISAGIRYEQYF. The DNA of the CDR3 is TGTGCCATCAGTGCCGGGATTCGCTACGAGCAGTACTTC.

The rearrangement uses TRBV6-5 and TRBJ1-2; D is ambiguous. The CDR3 spans 13 residues. Trimming shortened V by 8 bases and J by 7 bases, and 17 bases separated the two germline ends. From germline, CDR1 is MNHEY and CDR2 SVGAGI. The DNA of the CDR3 is TGTGCCAGCTCAAACAGTTTCCCCGGTGGCTACACCTTC. Amino acid sequence: CASSNSFPGGYTF.

V gene TRBV27 combines with J gene TRBJ1-6; TRBD1 aligns across 8 bases. There are 17 residues in the CDR3. V was pared by 6 bases and J by 9 bases, with 16 bases of the junction left unmatched. Germline CDR1 is MNHEY and CDR2 is SMNVEV (reference sequence). The CDR3 reads CASRETGALSGSSPLHF. For the CDR3, the DNA is TGTGCCAGCAGGGAGACAGGGGCTTTAAGTGGAAGTTCACCCCTCCACTTT.

This chain connects TRBV6-2 or TRBV6-3 to TRBJ2-2; 7 bases are shared with TRBD1. Losses at the gene ends were 4 bases for V and 3 bases for J; bases not matched to a gene: 5. This CDR3 is 15 amino acids long. The V gene's germline CDR1 is MNHEY and CDR2 SVGEGT. Written as DNA, the CDR3 is TGTGCCAGCAGTTCTACAGGGGCGGACACCGGGGAGCTGTTTTTT. Translating it yields CASSSTGADTGELFF.

This clone has more than one count but fewer than ten. The chain employs TRBV24-1 and TRBJ1-2; TRBD1 aligns across 8 bases. The J segment lost 0 bases and the V segment lost 7 bases, leaving 6 bases of the junction unmatched. This CDR3 region has 15 residues. Germline CDR1 and CDR2: KGHDR and SFDVKD. CDR3 amino acids: CATRGTGGSNYGYTF. In DNA, the CDR3 is TGTGCCACCAGAGGGACAGGAGGCTCTAACTATGGCTACACCTTC.

The chain joins TRBV15 to TRBJ1-4; D remains unclear. Germline-derived CDR1 and CDR2 are LNHNV and YYDKDF (reference sequence). V lost 2 bases and J 4 bases, leaving 11 bases between the germline ends. The CDR3 extends over 15 amino acids. The CDR3 spells CATSRRAAINEKLFF. The CDR3 DNA reads as TGTGCCACCAGCAGAAGGGCGGCCATTAATGAAAAACTGTTTTTT.

This chain joins TRBV7-2 and TRBJ1-2; D is possibly TRBD1 (5 bases). The V end lost 7 bases, the J end lost 8 bases, and 20 bases lay between the germline ends. Per the germline V gene, CDR1 is SGHTA and CDR2 is FQGNSA. The CDR3 length is 14 residues. As DNA, the CDR3 is TGTGCCAGCATCCCCCAAGCCGACAGTACGGGCTACACCTTC. Translation gives CASIPQADSTGYTF.

The CDR3 protein is CAWSQLGGTGYEQYF. CDR3 DNA: TGTGCCTGGAGCCAATTAGGTGGTACGGGGTACGAGCAGTACTTC. This sequence joins TRBV30 and TRBJ2-7, with TRBD2 as a possible D gene (5 bases). The CDR3 covers 15 residues. Germline V lookup: CDR1 GTSNPN, CDR2 SVGIG (reference sequence). V shed 3 bases and J shed 4 bases, with 19 bases lying between them. Full variable domain (missing parts from reference TRBV30 and TRBJ2-7): SQTIHQWPATLVQPVGSPLSLECTVEGTSNPNLYWYRQAAGRGLQLLFYSVGIGQISSEVPQNLSASRPQDRQFILSSKKLLLSDSGFYLCAWSQLGGTGYEQYFGPGTRLTVT.

J is TRBJ2-7 and V is TRBV14, with D tentatively TRBD2 (5 bases). Trimming left V 0 bases short and J 7 bases short, with 13 bases between. CDR3 length: 14 amino acids. Germline CDR1 reads SGHDN; CDR2 reads FVKESK. CDR3 sequence reads: CASSQESLWEEQYF. The DNA for the CDR3 is TGTGCCAGCAGCCAAGAGTCACTTTGGGAGGAGCAGTACTTC.

DNA of the CDR3: TGTGCCAGCAGCTTCCCCCTGGGAGTTGGCACTGAAGCTTTCTTT. Encoded protein: CASSFPLGVGTEAFF. The chain employs TRBV7-2 and TRBJ1-1; D unclear. The CDR3 consists of 15 residues. In germline, CDR1 is SGHTA, CDR2 FQGNSA. Trimming left V 3 bases short and J 4 bases short, with 15 bases between.

The chain employs TRBV7-2 and TRBJ2-7; unclear D gene. The V end lost 4 bases, the J end lost 3 bases, and 10 bases lay between the germline ends. This CDR3 spans 13 amino acids. The germline gives CDR1 SGHTA, CDR2 FQGNSA. CDR3 residues: CASSSPSSYEQYF. The CDR3, as DNA: TGTGCCAGCAGCTCCCCCTCGAGCTACGAGCAGTACTTC. The whole variable domain, remainder taken from reference TRBV7-2 and TRBJ2-7, is GAGVSQSPSNKVTEKGKDVELRCDPISGHTALYWYRQSLGQGLEFLIYFQGNSAPDKSGLPSDRFSAERTGGSVSTLTIQRTQQEDSAVYLCASSSPSSYEQYFGPGTRLTVT.

The gene calls are TRBV18 and TRBJ1-2, with D possibly being TRBD1 (5 bases). Germline V lookup: CDR1 KGHSH, CDR2 LQKENI. The CDR3 sequence is 13 residues long. With 2 bases removed from V and 8 bases from J, the gap between germline ends came to 12 bases. CDR3 protein: CASSPSDISGYTF. The CDR3 DNA reads as TGTGCCAGCTCACCATCGGACATATCAGGCTACACCTTC.

The genes are TRBV11-1 and TRBJ2-3, with 7 bases aligning to TRBD2. After removal of 4 bases from V and 3 bases from J, the junction contained 4 bases not matched to a gene. Germline loops: CDR1 SGHAT, CDR2 FQDESV (reference sequence). This CDR3 contains 14 residues. In DNA, the CDR3 is TGTGCCAGCAGCTCCCGGGGACTAACAGATACGCAGTATTTT. The encoded protein is CASSSRGLTDTQYF.

The genes are TRBV18 and TRBJ1-4; D is unresolved. CDR1 is KGHSH and CDR2 is LQKENI in the germline V gene. This CDR3 contains 14 residues. The V and J ends lost 4 bases and 5 bases respectively, with 11 bases between them. The chain's CDR3 is CASSLNSENEKLFF. The CDR3 nucleotides read TGTGCCAGCTCACTTAACTCCGAAAATGAAAAACTGTTTTTT.

This sequence joins TRBV18 and TRBJ2-1, with D perhaps TRBD1 or TRBD2 (5 bases each). V was clipped by 4 bases and J by 4 bases, with 14 bases between them. This CDR3 contains 15 residues. The V gene's germline CDR1 is KGHSH and CDR2 LQKENI. CDR3 DNA: TGTGCCAGCTCACGACCCGGGACGGATTACAATGAGCAGTTCTTC. Translated, it gives CASSRPGTDYNEQFF.

J is TRBJ1-1 and V is TRBV6-6, with D tentatively TRBD1 (5 bases). CDR3 length equals 16 residues. Germline CDR1 MNHNY, CDR2 SVGAGI (reference sequence). Between the trimmed V and J ends, which lost 5 bases and 0 bases, there was a span of 16 bases. The CDR3 loop is CASSPRAGSMNTEAFF. For the CDR3, the DNA is TGTGCCAGCAGTCCACGGGCAGGGTCAATGAACACTGAAGCTTTCTTT.

The chain recombines TRBV5-5 with TRBJ1-4; D remains ambiguous. The CDR3 spans 18 residues. In germline, CDR1 is SGHKS, CDR2 YYEKEE (reference sequence). Trimming shortened V by 3 bases and J by 0 bases, and 18 bases separated the two germline ends. The CDR3 sequence is CASSWAGPGPATNEKLFF. Here the CDR3 DNA reads TGTGCCAGCAGCTGGGCCGGCCCTGGCCCTGCAACTAATGAAAAACTGTTTTTT.